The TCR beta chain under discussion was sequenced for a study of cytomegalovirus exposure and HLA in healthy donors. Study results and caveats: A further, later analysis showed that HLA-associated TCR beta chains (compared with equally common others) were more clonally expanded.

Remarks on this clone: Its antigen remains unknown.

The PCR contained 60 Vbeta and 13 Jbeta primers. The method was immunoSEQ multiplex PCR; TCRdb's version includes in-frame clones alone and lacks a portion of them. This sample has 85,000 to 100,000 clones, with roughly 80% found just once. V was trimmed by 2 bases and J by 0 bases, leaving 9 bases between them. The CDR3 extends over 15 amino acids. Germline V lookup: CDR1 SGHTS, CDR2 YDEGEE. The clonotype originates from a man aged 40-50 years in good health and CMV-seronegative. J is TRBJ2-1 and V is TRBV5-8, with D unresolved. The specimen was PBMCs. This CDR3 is CASSLGEDSYNEQFF. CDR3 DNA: TGTGCCAGCAGCTTAGGTGAGGACTCCTACAATGAGCAGTTCTTC.